The rows below give T cell receptor beta chains drawn from one sample of a study of cytomegalovirus exposure and HLA in healthy donors. Method: immunoSEQ multiplex PCR; TCRdb's copy keeps in-frame clones and lacks some. Seen here are 150,000 to 200,000 clones, roughly 80% observed once, and the top ten hold about 0.5%. The specimen sequenced was PBMCs. The receptors derive from a woman aged 50 to 60 in good health and CMV-seronegative. The CDR3 runs from the conserved cysteine through the conserved F or W. Each record gives: CDR3 length, V gene, D gene, J gene, clone size, CDR3 protein, CDR3 DNA. A D gene is named only where the DNA matches it firmly. Expanded clones are given a class, and other clones once, few, many or no size at all.

CDR3 length: 15; V gene: TRBV19; D gene: -; J gene: TRBJ2-3; clone size: -; CDR3 protein: CASKGLTFLTDTQYF; CDR3 DNA: TGTGCCAGTAAGGGGTTGACGTTTCTAACAGATACGCAGTATTTT
CDR3 length: 14; V gene: TRBV28; D gene: TRBD1; J gene: TRBJ2-7; clone size: -; CDR3 protein: CASSRTGGSFEQYF; CDR3 DNA: TGTGCCAGCAGCAGGACAGGGGGCTCATTCGAGCAGTACTTC
CDR3 length: 13; V gene: TRBV28; D gene: -; J gene: TRBJ1-2; clone size: few; CDR3 protein: CASRIEGNYGYTF; CDR3 DNA: TGTGCCAGCAGGATTGAGGGAAACTATGGCTACACCTTC
CDR3 length: 12; V gene: TRBV10-3; D gene: -; J gene: TRBJ1-2; clone size: -; CDR3 protein: CAISGTGLGYTF; CDR3 DNA: TGTGCCATCAGTGGTACAGGGCTTGGCTACACCTTC
CDR3 length: 14; V gene: TRBV27; D gene: TRBD1; J gene: TRBJ1-5; clone size: -; CDR3 protein: CASSSRTGWQPQHF; CDR3 DNA: TGTGCCAGCAGTTCACGGACAGGTTGGCAGCCCCAGCATTTT
CDR3 length: 14; V gene: TRBV6-1; D gene: -; J gene: TRBJ1-5; clone size: -; CDR3 protein: CASSEAVLNQPQHF; CDR3 DNA: TGTGCCAGCAGTGAAGCCGTCCTCAATCAGCCCCAGCATTTT
CDR3 length: 15; V gene: TRBV6-5; D gene: TRBD1; J gene: TRBJ2-5; clone size: -; CDR3 protein: CASSPGTGYGETQYF; CDR3 DNA: TGTGCCAGCAGTCCCGGGACAGGGTACGGGGAGACCCAGTACTTC
CDR3 length: 16; V gene: TRBV5-1; D gene: -; J gene: TRBJ2-3; clone size: -; CDR3 protein: CASSLRGHTSTDTQYF; CDR3 DNA: TGCGCCAGCAGCTTGAGGGGACATACTAGCACAGATACGCAGTATTTT
CDR3 length: 14; V gene: TRBV5-1; D gene: TRBD1; J gene: TRBJ2-3; clone size: -; CDR3 protein: CASSLGGSTDTQYF; CDR3 DNA: TGCGCCAGCAGCTTAGGGGGCAGCACAGATACGCAGTATTTT
CDR3 length: 15; V gene: TRBV11-1; D gene: -; J gene: TRBJ2-5; clone size: -; CDR3 protein: CASSTNTGSGETQYF; CDR3 DNA: TGTGCCAGCAGCACGAACACAGGGTCAGGAGAGACCCAGTACTTC
CDR3 length: 17; V gene: TRBV15; D gene: TRBD2; J gene: TRBJ2-3; clone size: -; CDR3 protein: CATSLRGGGRVRDTQYF; CDR3 DNA: TGTGCCACCAGCCTCCGGGGTGGCGGGAGAGTCAGAGATACGCAGTATTTT
CDR3 length: 14; V gene: TRBV5-1; D gene: TRBD1; J gene: TRBJ2-2; clone size: -; CDR3 protein: CASSSGQIAGELFF; CDR3 DNA: TGCGCCAGCAGCTCGGGACAGATCGCCGGGGAGCTGTTTTTT
CDR3 length: 15; V gene: TRBV6-5; D gene: -; J gene: TRBJ2-7; clone size: few; CDR3 protein: CASSYAGLSSYEQYF; CDR3 DNA: TGTGCCAGCAGTTATGCAGGGCTAAGCTCCTACGAGCAGTACTTC
CDR3 length: 17; V gene: TRBV10-1; D gene: TRBD1; J gene: TRBJ2-2; clone size: -; CDR3 protein: CASSAYSGTGGTGELFF; CDR3 DNA: TGCGCCAGCAGCGCGTATTCCGGGACAGGGGGCACCGGGGAGCTGTTTTTT
CDR3 length: 13; V gene: TRBV10-1; D gene: -; J gene: TRBJ2-3; clone size: -; CDR3 protein: CASSVLQGDTQYF; CDR3 DNA: TGCGCCAGCAGTGTCCTACAGGGAGATACGCAGTATTTT
CDR3 length: 15; V gene: TRBV11-1; D gene: TRBD2; J gene: TRBJ2-3; clone size: -; CDR3 protein: CASSSGRGGRDTQYF; CDR3 DNA: TGTGCCAGCAGCTCAGGGCGGGGGGGCCGAGATACGCAGTATTTT
CDR3 length: 14; V gene: TRBV30; D gene: -; J gene: TRBJ1-6; clone size: few; CDR3 protein: CAWSRSSYNSPLHF; CDR3 DNA: TGTGCCTGGAGTAGGAGCTCCTATAATTCACCCCTCCACTTT
CDR3 length: 14; V gene: TRBV18; D gene: -; J gene: TRBJ1-2; clone size: -; CDR3 protein: CASSPLGEVFGYTF; CDR3 DNA: TGTGCCAGCTCACCATTAGGTGAGGTGTTTGGCTACACCTTC
CDR3 length: 15; V gene: TRBV27; D gene: TRBD2; J gene: TRBJ2-7; clone size: -; CDR3 protein: CASSLSGSGVYEQYF; CDR3 DNA: TGTGCCAGCAGTTTATCGGGTAGCGGGGTTTACGAGCAGTACTTC
CDR3 length: 15; V gene: TRBV28; D gene: TRBD2; J gene: TRBJ2-6; clone size: -; CDR3 protein: CASTRGRGRANVLTF; CDR3 DNA: TGTGCCAGCACCCGAGGGAGGGGCCGGGCCAACGTCCTGACTTTC
CDR3 length: 13; V gene: TRBV6-4; D gene: TRBD1; J gene: TRBJ1-1; clone size: -; CDR3 protein: CASSDGSRGPAFF; CDR3 DNA: TGCGCCAGCAGTGACGGGTCCAGGGGGCCGGCTTTCTTT
CDR3 length: 16; V gene: TRBV6-1; D gene: -; J gene: TRBJ2-3; clone size: -; CDR3 protein: CASSDWGRGPKDTQYF; CDR3 DNA: TGTGCCAGCAGTGATTGGGGCAGGGGACCCAAAGATACGCAGTATTTT
CDR3 length: 15; V gene: TRBV10-2; D gene: TRBD2; J gene: TRBJ2-3; clone size: -; CDR3 protein: CASTYSGGRTDTQYF; CDR3 DNA: TGCGCCAGCACCTATAGCGGGGGGCGCACAGATACGCAGTATTTT
CDR3 length: 15; V gene: TRBV19; D gene: -; J gene: TRBJ2-4; clone size: -; CDR3 protein: CASRPNIGGINIQYF; CDR3 DNA: TGTGCCAGTAGACCAAACATCGGGGGTATAAACATTCAGTACTTC
CDR3 length: 16; V gene: TRBV30; D gene: -; J gene: TRBJ1-2; clone size: -; CDR3 protein: CAWSVYDRFFNYGYTF; CDR3 DNA: TGTGCCTGGAGTGTCTACGACAGATTTTTTAACTATGGCTACACCTTC
CDR3 length: 14; V gene: TRBV5-4; D gene: TRBD2; J gene: TRBJ2-5; clone size: -; CDR3 protein: CASSAGRVQETQYF; CDR3 DNA: TGTGCCAGCTCCGCGGGGAGGGTCCAAGAGACCCAGTACTTC
CDR3 length: 19; V gene: TRBV28; D gene: TRBD2; J gene: TRBJ2-3; clone size: -; CDR3 protein: CASSFAGLAGGGGTDTQYF; CDR3 DNA: TGTGCCAGCAGTTTCGCAGGACTAGCGGGGGGCGGCGGCACAGATACGCAGTATTTT
CDR3 length: 14; V gene: TRBV5-1; D gene: -; J gene: TRBJ1-4; clone size: -; CDR3 protein: CASRAQGTSEKLFF; CDR3 DNA: TGCGCCAGCAGAGCACAGGGTACCTCTGAAAAACTGTTTTTT
CDR3 length: 14; V gene: TRBV28; D gene: -; J gene: TRBJ2-1; clone size: -; CDR3 protein: CASSLQGGDNEQFF; CDR3 DNA: TGTGCCAGCAGTTTGCAGGGGGGAGACAATGAGCAGTTCTTC
CDR3 length: 15; V gene: TRBV6-1; D gene: TRBD1; J gene: TRBJ1-6; clone size: -; CDR3 protein: CASSEGRDRISPLHF; CDR3 DNA: TGTGCCAGCAGTGAAGGCCGGGACAGGATTTCACCCCTCCACTTT
CDR3 length: 13; V gene: TRBV6-1; D gene: TRBD1; J gene: TRBJ1-2; clone size: -; CDR3 protein: CASSRQGGDGYTF; CDR3 DNA: TGTGCCAGCAGCCGACAGGGGGGGGATGGCTACACCTTC
CDR3 length: 15; V gene: TRBV23-1; D gene: -; J gene: TRBJ2-1; clone size: -; CDR3 protein: CASSQSHRSYNEQFF; CDR3 DNA: TGCGCCAGCAGTCAATCGCATCGGTCCTACAATGAGCAGTTCTTC
CDR3 length: 14; V gene: TRBV5-1; D gene: TRBD1; J gene: TRBJ2-7; clone size: -; CDR3 protein: CASSSQGAWYEQYF; CDR3 DNA: TGCGCCAGCAGCTCCCAGGGGGCGTGGTACGAGCAGTACTTC
CDR3 length: 16; V gene: TRBV21-1; D gene: -; J gene: TRBJ2-3; clone size: -; CDR3 protein: CASSKVAGNSTDTQYF; CDR3 DNA: TGTGCCAGCAGCAAAGTAGCGGGGAATAGCACAGATACGCAGTATTTT
CDR3 length: 15; V gene: TRBV9; D gene: TRBD2; J gene: TRBJ2-3; clone size: -; CDR3 protein: CASSVAPGRTDTQYF; CDR3 DNA: TGTGCCAGCAGCGTAGCTCCCGGGAGGACAGATACGCAGTATTTT